What follows are 20 T cell receptor beta chains derived from one specimen sequenced in a study of human T cells and chemical hapten exposure. MiXCR, run by TCRdb on the RACE reads, gives a single entry per CDR3 protein. Of 65,000 to 80,000 distinct CDR3 sequences in the sample, 7% to 9% are singletons; the top ten hold under 2%. Stated time point: healthy volunteer bleed at 6 weeks. Before extraction, the whole blood was not fractionated, and total RNA was taken from it. Sequenced: whole blood. These TCRs come from a male donor in good health. Some clones in this sample may be carry-over from other donors' samples.

The rearrangement links TRBV10-3 to TRBJ2-1; TRBD1 or TRBD2 may be the D gene (5 bases each). The V gene lost 6 bases and the J gene lost 10 bases, with 19 bases spanning the gap. This CDR3 has 14 amino acids. Germline V gives CDR1 ENHRY, CDR2 SYGVKD. Here the CDR3 reads CAIRWDLARPEQFF. The CDR3 DNA sequence: TGTGCCATCAGATGGGACCTTGCGCGCCCAGAGCAGTTCTTC.

In nucleotides, the CDR3 is TGTGCCAGCAGCCAAGATGTGGGTGGTAATTCACCCCTCCACTTT. Translation: CASSQDVGGNSPLHF. The rearrangement uses TRBV4-2 and TRBJ1-6; D is uncertain. Trimming removed 0 bases from V and 6 bases from J, with 9 bases in between. Germline V CDR1 and CDR2: LGHNA, YNFKEQ. The CDR3 has 15 residues.

This clonotype was detected a few times. The V and J genes are TRBV28 and TRBJ2-7, with 7 bases matching TRBD1. This CDR3 region has 14 residues. The germline CDR1 and CDR2 sequences are MDHEN and SYDVKM. Germline trimming cut 5 bases from V and 5 bases from J; bases unmatched to any gene: 9. CDR3 DNA: TGTGCCAGCAGTCCCCAAGACAGGGACAACGAGCAGTACTTC. Translation gives CASSPQDRDNEQYF.

J is TRBJ1-1 and V is TRBV18, with 8 bases fitting TRBD1. There are 14 residues in the CDR3. V dropped 5 bases and J dropped 10; count of bases not matched to a gene: 12. Germline values: CDR1 KGHSH, CDR2 LQKENI. The CDR3 DNA reads TGTGCCAGCTCATCCTCCTGGGGTACAGGGGGAGCTTTCTTT. It encodes CASSSSWGTGGAFF.

Only a few counts were recorded for this clonotype. V usage is TRBV12-3 or TRBV12-4 and J usage is TRBJ2-3; 8 bases line up with TRBD1. With 6 bases clipped from V and 0 bases from J, the junction kept 8 bases outside the gene matches. The CDR3 is 16 amino acids. The CDR3 here is CASRPSRDRSTDTQYF. The CDR3, as DNA: TGTGCCAGCAGACCCTCCCGGGACAGGAGCACAGATACGCAGTATTTT.

The chain has TRBV3-1 and TRBJ2-3, with 7 bases fitting TRBD2. Germline V CDR1 and CDR2: LGHDT, YNNKEL (reference sequence). With V trimmed by 0 bases and J by 1 base, 7 bases remained unmatched. The CDR3 runs 17 residues. The CDR3 DNA reads TGTGCCAGCAGCCAAGATTGGGGGGAGGGCGGCACAGATACGCAGTATTTT. Encoded protein: CASSQDWGEGGTDTQYF.

The sample holds many counts of this clonotype. This chain joins TRBV6-1 and TRBJ2-5; perhaps TRBD2 as D (6 bases). Trimming took off 5 bases at V and 5 bases at J, with 9 bases between the two ends. Germline loops: CDR1 MNHNS, CDR2 SASEGT. This CDR3 has 12 amino acids. CDR3 in amino acids: CASSPSGETQYF. The CDR3 DNA reads TGTGCCAGCAGTCCAAGCGGGGAGACCCAGTACTTC.

This clonotype appeared many times. The chain uses TRBV6-2 or TRBV6-3 and TRBJ2-5; D is undetermined. Germline V gives CDR1 MNHEY, CDR2 SVGEGT. CDR3 length: 11 amino acids. V lost 2 bases and J 5 bases, leaving 3 bases between the germline ends. In DNA form, the CDR3 reads TGTGCCAGCAGTTACGGGGAGACCCAGTACTTC. This sequence encodes CASSYGETQYF.

This clonotype was seen many times. V gene TRBV10-3 combines with J gene TRBJ1-2; TRBD1 agrees at 9 bases. V dropped 5 bases and J dropped 7; count of bases not matched to a gene: 8. Germline assignment: CDR1 ENHRY and CDR2 SYGVKD. The CDR3 covers 14 residues. The CDR3 here is CAISPGGQGSGYTF. The CDR3, as DNA: TGTGCCATCAGTCCGGGGGGACAGGGTAGTGGCTACACCTTC.

A few counts support this clonotype. J is TRBJ2-2 and V is TRBV6-2 or TRBV6-3, with unresolved D. V shed 7 bases and J shed 6 bases, with 3 bases lying between them. The CDR3 has 10 amino acids. CDR1 and CDR2 (germline): MNHEY, SVGEGT. CDR3 DNA: TGTGCCAGCAAGGCCGGGGAGCTGTTTTTT. Translating it yields CASKAGELFF.

This clonotype was observed a few times. The gene calls are TRBV4-2 and TRBJ2-3, with 10 positions matching TRBD2. This CDR3 is 17 amino acids long. Germline V gene sequence: CDR1 LGHNA, CDR2 YNFKEQ. J was trimmed by 2 bases and V by 0 bases; bases with no gene match: 5. The CDR3 spells CASSQDQLAGTTDTQYF. The CDR3, as DNA: TGTGCCAGCAGCCAAGATCAACTAGCGGGAACCACAGATACGCAGTATTTT.

The V gene is TRBV9, the J gene TRBJ2-7, with 9 bases matching TRBD1. This CDR3 contains 14 residues. Germline CDR1 reads SGDLS; CDR2 reads YYNGEE. V was clipped by 0 bases and J by 6 bases; unmatched bases: 4. The DNA for the CDR3 is TGTGCCAGCAGCGTAGGGGACAGGGTCCCCGAGCAGTACTTC. Translation: CASSVGDRVPEQYF.

The sample holds a few counts of this clonotype. V gene TRBV11-3 combines with J gene TRBJ2-2; D possibly uses TRBD1 or TRBD2 (5 bases each). Germline CDR1 reads SGHNT; CDR2 reads YENEEA. The CDR3 spans 16 residues. Trimming stripped 1 base from V and 3 bases from J, with 12 bases between. The CDR3 spells CASSLGDHTYTGELFF. The CDR3 nucleotides are TGTGCCAGCAGCTTAGGGGACCACACCTACACCGGGGAGCTGTTTTTT.

The chain links TRBV12-3 or TRBV12-4 to TRBJ1-1, with TRBD1 as a possible D gene (5 bases). The CDR3 length is 14 residues. Trimming took off 7 bases at V and 4 bases at J, with 16 bases between the two ends. CDR3 protein: CASMAQGMVTEAFF. CDR3 nucleotide sequence: TGTGCCAGCATGGCCCAGGGAATGGTCACTGAAGCTTTCTTT.

In its sample, this clonotype was seen many times. The J gene is TRBJ2-7, the V gene TRBV20-1; D perhaps matches TRBD1 (5 bases). Germline values: CDR1 DFQATT, CDR2 SNEGSKA (reference sequence). V lost 0 bases and J lost 2, with 11 bases in between. The CDR3 extends over 14 amino acids. CDR3 protein: CSARDLGRAYEQYF. CDR3 nucleotide sequence: TGCAGTGCTAGAGATCTTGGCAGGGCCTACGAGCAGTACTTC.

This clonotype has at least ten counts. This rearrangement joins TRBV28 to TRBJ1-5, with D perhaps TRBD1 (5 bases). CDR3 length: 15 amino acids. Trimming pared 6 bases from V and 4 bases from J, leaving 16 bases between. Per germline, CDR1 MDHEN and CDR2 SYDVKM. The DNA of the CDR3 is TGTGCCAGCAGCCCGATCCGGCAGGGAAATCAGCCCCAGCATTTT. It encodes CASSPIRQGNQPQHF.

This clonotype showed up just a few times. The rearrangement joins TRBV7-2 to TRBJ1-4; D gene uncertain. The germline V gene encodes CDR1 SGHTA and CDR2 FQGNSA. The CDR3 runs to 15 residues. The ends were cut back, 2 bases at V and 5 bases at J, with 12 bases in the middle. CDR3 region: CASSLRGPRNEKLFF. For the CDR3, the DNA is TGTGCCAGCAGCTTACGGGGTCCGAGGAATGAAAAACTGTTTTTT.

This clonotype was seen a handful of times. The chain joins TRBV20-1 to TRBJ1-5; a weak D match, TRBD1 (5 bases). The length of the CDR3 is 16 residues. In germline, CDR1 is DFQATT, CDR2 SNEGSKA (reference sequence). The CDR3 region is CSGTPGGAGRNQPQHF. DNA for the CDR3: TGCAGCGGTACGCCGGGGGGTGCAGGGAGGAATCAGCCCCAGCATTTT.

This chain links TRBV7-2 with TRBJ2-1; tentative D call: TRBD2 (5 bases). Germline CDR1 and CDR2: SGHTA and FQGNSA. Trimming took off 1 base at V and 3 bases at J, with 10 bases between the two ends. This CDR3 comprises 15 residues. CDR3 nucleotides: TGTGCCAGCAGCTTAGAAGGGAGTCGCTACAATGAGCAGTTCTTC. Its translation: CASSLEGSRYNEQFF.

This clonotype was seen many times. J is TRBJ2-7 and V is TRBV27; D may match TRBD1 or TRBD2 (5 bases each). Trimming shortened V by 5 bases and J by 2 bases, and 22 bases separated the two germline ends. The CDR3 extends over 17 amino acids. Germline assignment: CDR1 MNHEY and CDR2 SMNVEV (reference sequence). CDR3 sequence: CASSPYSGTRSPYEQYF. CDR3 in DNA: TGTGCCAGCAGTCCCTATTCCGGGACCCGCTCACCCTACGAGCAGTACTTC.